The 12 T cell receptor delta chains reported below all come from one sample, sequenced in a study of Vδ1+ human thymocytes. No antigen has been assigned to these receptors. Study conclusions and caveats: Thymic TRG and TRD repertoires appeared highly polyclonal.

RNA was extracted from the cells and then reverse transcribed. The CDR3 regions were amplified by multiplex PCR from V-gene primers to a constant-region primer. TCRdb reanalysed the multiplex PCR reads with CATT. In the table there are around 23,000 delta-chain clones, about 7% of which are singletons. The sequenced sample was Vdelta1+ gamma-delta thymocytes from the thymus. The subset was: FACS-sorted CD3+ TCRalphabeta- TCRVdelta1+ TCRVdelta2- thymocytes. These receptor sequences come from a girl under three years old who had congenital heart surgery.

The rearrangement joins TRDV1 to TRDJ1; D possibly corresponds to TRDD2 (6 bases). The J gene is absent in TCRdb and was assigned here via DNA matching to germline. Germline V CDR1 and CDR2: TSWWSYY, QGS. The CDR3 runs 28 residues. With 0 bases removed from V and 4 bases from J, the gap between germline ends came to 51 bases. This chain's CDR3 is CALGELVARSYGNEGVVEFTSAVDKLIF. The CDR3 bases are TGTGCTCTTGGGGAACTAGTGGCTCGGTCCTACGGAAACGAGGGAGTAGTCGAGTTTACAAGCGCGGTCGATAAACTCATCTTT.

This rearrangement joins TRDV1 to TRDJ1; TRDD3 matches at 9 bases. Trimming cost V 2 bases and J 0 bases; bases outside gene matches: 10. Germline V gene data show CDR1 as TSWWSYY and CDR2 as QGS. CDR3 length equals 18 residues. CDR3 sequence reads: CALGEYWGTLRYTDKLIF. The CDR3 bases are TGTGCTCTTGGGGAATACTGGGGGACTCTCCGGTACACCGATAAACTCATCTTT.

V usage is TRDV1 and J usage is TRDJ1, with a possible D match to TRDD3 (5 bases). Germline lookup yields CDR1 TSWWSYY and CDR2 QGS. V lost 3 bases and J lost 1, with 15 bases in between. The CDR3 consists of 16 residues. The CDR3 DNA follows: TGTGCTCTTGGGGAGCCTGGGCCCAAACCCACCGATAAACTCATCTTT. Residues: CALGEPGPKPTDKLIF.

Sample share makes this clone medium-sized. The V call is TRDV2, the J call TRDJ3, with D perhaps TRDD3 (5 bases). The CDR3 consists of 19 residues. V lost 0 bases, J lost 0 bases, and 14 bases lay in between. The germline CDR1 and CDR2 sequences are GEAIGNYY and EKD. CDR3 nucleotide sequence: TGTGCCTGTGACACCGCTGGGTTCCCTAGCTCCTGGGACACCCGACAGATGTTTTTC. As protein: CACDTAGFPSSWDTRQMFF.

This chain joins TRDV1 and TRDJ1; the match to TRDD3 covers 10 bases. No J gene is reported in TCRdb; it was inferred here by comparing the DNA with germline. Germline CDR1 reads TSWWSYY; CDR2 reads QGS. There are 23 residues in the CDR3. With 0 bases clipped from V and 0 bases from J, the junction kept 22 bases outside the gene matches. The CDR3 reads CALGELSSAHLGDKEPHTDKLIF. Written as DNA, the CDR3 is TGTGCTCTTGGGGAACTCAGTTCGGCCCACCTGGGGGATAAGGAACCTCACACCGATAAACTCATCTTT.

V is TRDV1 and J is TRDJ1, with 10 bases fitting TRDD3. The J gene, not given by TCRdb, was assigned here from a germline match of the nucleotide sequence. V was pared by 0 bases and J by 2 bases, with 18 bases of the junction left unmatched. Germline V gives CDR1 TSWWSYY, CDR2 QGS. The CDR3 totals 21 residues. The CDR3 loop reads CALGELRPPVWGIHITDKLIF. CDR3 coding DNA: TGTGCTCTTGGGGAACTACGCCCACCCGTTTGGGGGATACATATAACCGATAAACTCATCTTT.

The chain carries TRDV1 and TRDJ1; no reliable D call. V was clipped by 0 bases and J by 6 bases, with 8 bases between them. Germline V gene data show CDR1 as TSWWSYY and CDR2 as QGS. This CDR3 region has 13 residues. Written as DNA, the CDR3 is TGTGCTCTTGGGGAACTACTTAGCCATAAACTCATCTTT. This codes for CALGELLSHKLIF.

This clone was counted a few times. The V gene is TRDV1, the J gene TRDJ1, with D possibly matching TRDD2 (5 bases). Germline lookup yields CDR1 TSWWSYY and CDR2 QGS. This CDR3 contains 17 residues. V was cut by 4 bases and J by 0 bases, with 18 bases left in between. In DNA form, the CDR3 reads TGTGCTCTTGGGGTCCCTTTGGTGCACCTTCACACCGATAAACTCATCTTT. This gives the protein CALGVPLVHLHTDKLIF.

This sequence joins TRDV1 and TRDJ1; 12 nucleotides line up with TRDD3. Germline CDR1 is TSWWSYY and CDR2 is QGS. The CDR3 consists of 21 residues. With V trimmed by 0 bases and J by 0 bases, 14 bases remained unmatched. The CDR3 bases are TGTGCTCTTGGGGAACTAGACATAACTGGGGGATACACCCGGTACACCGATAAACTCATCTTT. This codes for CALGELDITGGYTRYTDKLIF.

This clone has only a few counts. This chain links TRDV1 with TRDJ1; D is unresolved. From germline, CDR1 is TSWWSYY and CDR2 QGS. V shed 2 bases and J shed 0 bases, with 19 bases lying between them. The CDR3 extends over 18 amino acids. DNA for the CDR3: TGTGCTCTTGGGGAAAGGCGGCCCAATCTGCCTTACACCGATAAACTCATCTTT. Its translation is CALGERRPNLPYTDKLIF.

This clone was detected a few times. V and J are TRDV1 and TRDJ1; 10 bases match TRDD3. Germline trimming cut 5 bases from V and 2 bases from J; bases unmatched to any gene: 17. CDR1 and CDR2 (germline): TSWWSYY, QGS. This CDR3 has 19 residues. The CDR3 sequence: CALGTGLPPILGDTDKLIF. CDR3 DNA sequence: TGTGCTCTTGGGACCGGCCTTCCCCCAATACTGGGGGATACCGATAAACTCATCTTT.

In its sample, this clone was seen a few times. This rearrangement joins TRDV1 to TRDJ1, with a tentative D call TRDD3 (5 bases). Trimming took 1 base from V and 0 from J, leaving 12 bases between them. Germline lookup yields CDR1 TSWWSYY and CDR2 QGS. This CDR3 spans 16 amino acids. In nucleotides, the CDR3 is TGTGCTCTTGGGGAACACGAGGGATTGTACACCGATAAACTCATCTTT. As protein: CALGEHEGLYTDKLIF.